The clone carrying this T cell receptor (beta chain) was counted a single time. As handled by the study authors: Estimation of nucleated cell counts was performed using reference gene primer amplification. Profiled with immunoSEQ multiplex PCR; TCRdb holds only in-frame clones, not every one. From that table come the V and J calls and clone size; the DNA was used to work out D and trimming. Seen here are about 360,000 clones, 85% to 90% observed once, and the top ten hold less than 3.5%. This record belongs to a study of blood T cell repertoires in COVID-19. Study-wide background: The cDNA or gDNA used as material had been derived from T cells, B-cell-depleted T cells, or PBMCs.

This CDR3 comprises 15 residues. V lost 4 bases, J lost 2 bases, and 6 bases stayed unmatched. Germline values: CDR1 LNHDA, CDR2 SQIVND (reference sequence). Input material: peripheral blood. The sequence came from a human donor in a cohort sampled during active COVID-19. The chain couples TRBV19 to TRBJ2-7; TRBD1 matches 9 bases. The CDR3 DNA reads TGTGCCAGTAGTAGGACAGGGGCCACCCCCTACGAGCAGTACTTC. It yields the protein CASSRTGATPYEQYF. The full variable domain, in which reference TRBV19 and TRBJ2-7 provide the parts outside the CDR3, is DGGITQSPKYLFRKEGQNVTLSCEQNLNHDAMYWYRQDPGQGLRLIYYSQIVNDFQKGDIAEGYSVSREKKESFPLTVTSAQKNPTAFYLCASSRTGATPYEQYFGPGTRLTVT.